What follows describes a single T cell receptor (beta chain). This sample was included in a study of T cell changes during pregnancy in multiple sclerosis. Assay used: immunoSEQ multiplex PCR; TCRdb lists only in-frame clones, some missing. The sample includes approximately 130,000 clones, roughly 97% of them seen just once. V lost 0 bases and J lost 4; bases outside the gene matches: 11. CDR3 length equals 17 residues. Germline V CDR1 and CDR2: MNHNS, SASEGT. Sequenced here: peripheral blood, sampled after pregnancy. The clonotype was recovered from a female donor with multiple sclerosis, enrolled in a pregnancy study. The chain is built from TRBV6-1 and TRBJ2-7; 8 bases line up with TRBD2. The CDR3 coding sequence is TGTGCCAGCAGTGAAGCGGGTCGGGGCGGGGGGTGGTACGAGCAGTACTTC. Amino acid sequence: CASSEAGRGGGWYEQYF.